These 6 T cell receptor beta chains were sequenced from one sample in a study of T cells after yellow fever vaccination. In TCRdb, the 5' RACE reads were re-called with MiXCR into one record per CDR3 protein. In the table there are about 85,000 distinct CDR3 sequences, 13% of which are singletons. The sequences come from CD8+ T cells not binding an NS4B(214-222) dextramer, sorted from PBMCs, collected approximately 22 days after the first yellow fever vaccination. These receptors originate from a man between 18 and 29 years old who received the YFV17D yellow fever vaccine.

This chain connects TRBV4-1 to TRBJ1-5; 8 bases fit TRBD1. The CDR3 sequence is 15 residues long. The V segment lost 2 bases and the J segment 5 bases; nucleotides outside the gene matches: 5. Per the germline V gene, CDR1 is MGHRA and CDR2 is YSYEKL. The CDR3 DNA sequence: TGCGCCAGCAGCCAAACGACAGGGGAGTATCAGCCCCAGCATTTT. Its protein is CASSQTTGEYQPQHF.

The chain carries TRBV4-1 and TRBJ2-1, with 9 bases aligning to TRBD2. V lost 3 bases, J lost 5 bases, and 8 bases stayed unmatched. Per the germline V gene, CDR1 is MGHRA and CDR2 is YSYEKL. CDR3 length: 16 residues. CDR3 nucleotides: TGCGCCAGCAGCCACCCCGGGACTAGCATGGACAATGAGCAGTTCTTC. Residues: CASSHPGTSMDNEQFF.

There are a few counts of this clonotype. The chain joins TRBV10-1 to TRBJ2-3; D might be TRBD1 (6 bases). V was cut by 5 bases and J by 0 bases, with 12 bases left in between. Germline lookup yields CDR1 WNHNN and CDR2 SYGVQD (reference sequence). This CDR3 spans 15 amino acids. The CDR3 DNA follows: TGCGCCAGCAGTAACGACAGGATTAGCACAGATACGCAGTATTTT. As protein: CASSNDRISTDTQYF.

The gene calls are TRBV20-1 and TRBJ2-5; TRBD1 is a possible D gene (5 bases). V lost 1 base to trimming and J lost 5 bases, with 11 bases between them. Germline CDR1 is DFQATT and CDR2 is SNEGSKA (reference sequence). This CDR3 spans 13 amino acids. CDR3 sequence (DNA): TGCAGTGCTAGAGCCCGGAACAGGGAGACCCAGTACTTC. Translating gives CSARARNRETQYF.

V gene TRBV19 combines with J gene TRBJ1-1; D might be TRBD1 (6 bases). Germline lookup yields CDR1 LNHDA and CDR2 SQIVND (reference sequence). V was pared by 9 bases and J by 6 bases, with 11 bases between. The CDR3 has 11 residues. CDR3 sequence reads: CARSHRAEAFF. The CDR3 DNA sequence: TGTGCCAGGTCGCACAGGGCTGAAGCTTTCTTT.

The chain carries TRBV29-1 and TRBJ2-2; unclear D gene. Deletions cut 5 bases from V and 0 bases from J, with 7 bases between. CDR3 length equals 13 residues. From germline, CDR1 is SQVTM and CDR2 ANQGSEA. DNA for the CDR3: TGCAGCGTTCCTGGCACGAACACCGGGGAGCTGTTTTTT. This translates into CSVPGTNTGELFF.